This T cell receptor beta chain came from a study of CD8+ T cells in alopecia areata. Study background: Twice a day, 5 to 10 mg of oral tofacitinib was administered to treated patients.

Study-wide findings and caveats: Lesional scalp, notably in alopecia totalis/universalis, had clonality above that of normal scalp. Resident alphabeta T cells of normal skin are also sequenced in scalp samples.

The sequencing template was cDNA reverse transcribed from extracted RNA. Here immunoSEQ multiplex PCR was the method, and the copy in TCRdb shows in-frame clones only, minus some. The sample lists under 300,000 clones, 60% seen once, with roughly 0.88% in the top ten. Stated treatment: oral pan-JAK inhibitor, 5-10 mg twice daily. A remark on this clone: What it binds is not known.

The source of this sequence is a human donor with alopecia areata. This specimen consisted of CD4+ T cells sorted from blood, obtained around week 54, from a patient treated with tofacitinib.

The CDR3: CACLGQGSGGYTF. DNA for the CDR3: TGTGCCTGCCTGGGACAGGGTTCTGGTGGCTACACCTTC. The rearrangement links TRBV6-9 to TRBJ1-2; 9 bases align to TRBD1. CDR3 size: 13 residues. Per germline, CDR1 MNHGY and CDR2 SVAAGI. V dropped 11 bases and J dropped 7; count of bases not matched to a gene: 11.